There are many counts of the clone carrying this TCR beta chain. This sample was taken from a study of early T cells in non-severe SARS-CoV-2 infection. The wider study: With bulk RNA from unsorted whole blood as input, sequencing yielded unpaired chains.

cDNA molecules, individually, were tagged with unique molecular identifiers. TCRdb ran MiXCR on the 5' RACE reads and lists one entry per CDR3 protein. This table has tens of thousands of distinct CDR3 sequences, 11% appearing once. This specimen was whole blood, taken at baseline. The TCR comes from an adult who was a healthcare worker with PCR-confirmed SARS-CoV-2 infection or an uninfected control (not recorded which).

In DNA, the CDR3 is TGTGCCAGCAGCCAGCACCCTCAGGGATCTGGGGCCAACGTCCTGACTTTC. Translated, it gives CASSQHPQGSGANVLTF. This chain joins TRBV3-1 and TRBJ2-6; a possible D gene is TRBD1 (5 bases). The germline V gene has CDR1 LGHDT and CDR2 YNNKEL (reference sequence). CDR3 size: 17 residues. V lost 3 bases, J lost 1 base, and 13 bases lay in between.